This entry describes one TCR beta chain. This entry belongs to a study of technical replicates of blood from a few donors. This CDR3 has 17 residues. The V end lost 0 bases, the J end lost 4 bases, and 19 bases lay between the germline ends. Germline values: CDR1 SGHRS, CDR2 YFSETQ. Some clones are missing from TCRdb's copy, which holds only in-frame ones; the method was immunoSEQ multiplex PCR. Among fewer than 85,000 clones listed, roughly 94% were seen once. The material sequenced was T cells isolated from PBMCs. This sequence originates from a human donor in good health. V and J are TRBV5-1 and TRBJ1-1; D possibly corresponds to TRBD1 (5 bases). The CDR3 reads CASSLVTAPLGGTEAFF. The CDR3, as DNA: TGCGCCAGCAGCTTGGTGACAGCCCCCTTAGGTGGCACTGAAGCTTTCTTT.